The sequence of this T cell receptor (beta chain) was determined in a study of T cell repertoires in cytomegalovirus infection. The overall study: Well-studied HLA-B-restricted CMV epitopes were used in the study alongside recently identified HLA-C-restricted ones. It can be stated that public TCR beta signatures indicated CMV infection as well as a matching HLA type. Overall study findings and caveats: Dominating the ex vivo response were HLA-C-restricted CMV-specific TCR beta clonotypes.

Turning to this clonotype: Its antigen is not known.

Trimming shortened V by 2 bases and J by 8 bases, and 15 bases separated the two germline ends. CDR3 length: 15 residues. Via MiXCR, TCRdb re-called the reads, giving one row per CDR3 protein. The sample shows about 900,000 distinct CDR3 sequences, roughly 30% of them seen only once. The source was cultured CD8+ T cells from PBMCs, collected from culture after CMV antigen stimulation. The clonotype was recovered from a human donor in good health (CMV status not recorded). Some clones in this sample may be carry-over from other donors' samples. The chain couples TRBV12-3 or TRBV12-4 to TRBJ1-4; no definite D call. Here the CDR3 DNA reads TGTGCCAGCAGTTTACTCCAGGCGCCAACCGAAAAACTGTTTTTT. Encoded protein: CASSLLQAPTEKLFF.